The rows below give T cell receptor beta chains drawn from one sample of a study of blood T cell repertoires in COVID-19. The repertoire was sequenced with immunoSEQ multiplex PCR; TCRdb's copy has only in-frame clones and lacks some. The table records some 35,000 clones, over 75% of them present only once. The sequenced sample consisted of peripheral blood. Receptors originate from a man in his sixties with active COVID-19. The CDR3 runs from the conserved cysteine through the conserved F or W.

TRBV28 CASTAGSYEQYF
TRBV7-9 CASSPGGKLFF
TRBV5-1 CASSLGPGQGREQYF
TRBV2 CASLRTRDSYNEQFF
TRBV30 CAWSGSGSYEQYF
TRBV3-1/TRBV3-2 CASSHRTRGETQYF
TRBV19 CASSSQRRSNTGELFF
TRBV6-5 CASSYLRQGGMYEQYF
TRBV25-1 CASSATQGAAYEQYF
TRBV5-4 CASSLMRDTEAFF
TRBV4-2 CASSQDSDRGESGNTIYF
TRBV10-1 CASSELTSGLGRDTQYF
TRBV14 CASSQGGRTVAETQYF
TRBV19 CASSRGDRGRARTAFF
TRBV5-4 CASSLWQGGEQYF
TRBV4-1 CASSQASGSYEQYF
TRBV5-1 CASSLTYSYNEQFF
TRBV11-2 CASSWGLNYEQYF
TRBV19 CASSIDPGLARPGELFF
TRBV11-2 CASSLVGTSASYEQYF
TRBV7-9 CASSPGTANNEQFF
TRBV6-4 CASSPRGGLPPQHF
TRBV11-1 CASSPDVAGGRDTQYF
TRBV10-3 CAISDKRQDNQPQHF
TRBV25-1 CASSEFRSLGTDTQYF
TRBV24-1 CATSDGTTSTDTQYF
TRBV5-1 CASSPPSSGANVLTF
TRBV28 CASSPPWVGEGTQYF
TRBV4-1 CASSQDRGSSYEQYF
TRBV9 CASSGEVTDTQYF
TRBV19 CASTRDRAQPLEAFF
TRBV28 CASSLYRRWDTQYF
TRBV11-2 CASSSTGQAAGEQYF
TRBV5-1 CASSPGTEGETQYF
TRBV15 CAAGGNRHPYEQYF
TRBV6-5 CASRPGQNQPQHF
TRBV7-2 CASRVGLTNTGELFF
TRBV6-5 CASSRPGTTGNTIYF
TRBV12-5 CASGLVLGQDPYNYGYTF
TRBV2 CASSHGEGRPSGYEQYF
TRBV27 CASSPDIANYGYTF
TRBV19 CASSMGGLQPQHF
TRBV7-9 CASSFDRNGYTF
TRBV10-1 CASSEAPGSTGELFF
TRBV11-3 CASSAGGSYNEQFF
TRBV11-2 CASSSAASRRDEQYF
TRBV7-2 CASSLGGLALAKNIQYF
TRBV20-1 CSASPRRKGTSLYEQYF
TRBV7-9 CASSYRASRGTEAFF
TRBV3-1/TRBV3-2 CASLHGSGNTIYF
TRBV18 CASSPIPQGNTEAFF
TRBV28 CASSSGSGRSFGGAQFF
TRBV5-1 CASSLVPGPDTQYF
TRBV13 CASSQTGGQPQHF
TRBV18 CASSPPGLPNSPLHF